The 2 T cell receptor beta chains listed next were all sequenced from one sample in a study of molecular identifiers for immune sequencing clone quantification. Via MiXCR, TCRdb re-called the PCR reads, giving one row per CDR3 protein. The sample contains under 75,000 distinct CDR3 sequences, roughly a fifth of which appear only once. Input material: naive CD8+ T cells from blood, with Jurkat cell RNA spiked in. Sample subset: FACS-sorted CD8+CD4-CCR7+CD45RA+ naive T cells. These receptors were obtained from a human donor in good health. Some libraries in this study had Jurkat cell RNA spiked in.

Concerning this clonotype itself: A much larger clone lies a single base off, so this may be a read error. The chain recombines TRBV9 with TRBJ1-2; D gene ambiguous. CDR3 length: 14 residues. Germline CDR1 reads SGDLS; CDR2 reads YYNGEE. V dropped 10 bases and J dropped 8 bases, with 24 bases sitting between them. The CDR3 spells CARTPAEGGLGYTF. CDR3 DNA sequence: TGTGCCCGCACCCCAGCCGAGGGAGGACTGGGCTACACCTTC.

This clonotype was recorded at least ten times. The genes are TRBV7-2 and TRBJ2-5; 14 bases fit TRBD2. CDR1 and CDR2 (germline): SGHTA, FQGNSA. The CDR3 totals 20 residues. Germline trimming cut 4 bases from V and 2 bases from J; bases unmatched to any gene: 15. The CDR3 DNA reads as TGTGCCAGCAGCTCAGAAGATGAGGGACTAGCGGGAGTCTGGCAAGAGACCCAGTACTTC. Protein product: CASSSEDEGLAGVWQETQYF.